One and the same sample provided the 2 T cell receptor beta chains below, sequenced in a study of T cells in Graves' hyperthyroidism and ophthalmopathy (dated 2019 in TCRdb). The protocol used for the library was multiplex PCR. Instrument used: Illumina HiSeq 2000. Amplification of TCR beta CDR3 regions was carried out from RNA transcripts. For the first round of RT-PCR on the TCR CDR3, the HTBI primer set was used together with the Qiagen OneStep RT-PCR kit. TCRdb reanalyzed the raw reads on its own, using fastp at Q25 for trimming and MiXCR for clone calling, and kept in-frame beta chains. Rows matching on CDR3 protein sequence are summarized as one entry with the most common DNA and genes. Within this sample are about 710,000 distinct CDR3 sequences, with about a sixth of them counted one time only. The ten largest clones add up to over 7.5% of the sample. Source material: blood. The receptors derive from a young man with Graves' hyperthyroidism.

This clonotype was observed at least ten times. The chain recombines TRBV7-9 with TRBJ2-3, with D possibly matching TRBD2 (6 bases). Deletions cut 5 bases from V and 4 bases from J, with 13 bases between. The V gene's germline CDR1 is SEHNR and CDR2 FQNEAQ (reference sequence). The length of the CDR3 is 14 residues. For the CDR3, the DNA is TGTGCCAGCAGCGAGGAGGGGCAGCCAGATACGCAGTATTTT. This gives the protein CASSEEGQPDTQYF.

The chain uses TRBV28 and TRBJ2-2; 8 positions agree with TRBD1. V gave up 4 bases and J gave up 5 bases; unmatched junction bases: 15. This CDR3 has 18 residues. Germline loops: CDR1 MDHEN, CDR2 SYDVKM. CDR3 protein: CASSSALSAGGETGELFF. Here the CDR3 DNA reads TGTGCCAGCAGTTCGGCGCTGTCGGCAGGGGGCGAGACCGGGGAGCTGTTTTTT.